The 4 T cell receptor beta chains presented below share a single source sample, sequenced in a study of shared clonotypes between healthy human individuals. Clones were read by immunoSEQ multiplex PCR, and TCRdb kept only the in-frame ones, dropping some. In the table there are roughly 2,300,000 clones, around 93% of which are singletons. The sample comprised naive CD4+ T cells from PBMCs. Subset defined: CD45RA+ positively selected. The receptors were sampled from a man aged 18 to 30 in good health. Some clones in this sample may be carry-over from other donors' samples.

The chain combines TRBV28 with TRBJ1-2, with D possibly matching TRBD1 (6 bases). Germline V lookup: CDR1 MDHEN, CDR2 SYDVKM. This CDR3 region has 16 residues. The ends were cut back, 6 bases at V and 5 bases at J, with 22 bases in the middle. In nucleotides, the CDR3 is TGTGCCAGCAGCCCGGGGGGGGCTTCAGGGGAGTATGGCTACACCTTC. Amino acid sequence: CASSPGGASGEYGYTF.

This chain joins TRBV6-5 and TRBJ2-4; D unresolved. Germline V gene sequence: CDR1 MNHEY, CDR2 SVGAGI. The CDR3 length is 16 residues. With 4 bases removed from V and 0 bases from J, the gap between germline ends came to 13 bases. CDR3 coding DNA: TGTGCCAGCAGTTGGGTCCCGGCCGCAGCCAAAAACATTCAGTACTTC. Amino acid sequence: CASSWVPAAAKNIQYF.

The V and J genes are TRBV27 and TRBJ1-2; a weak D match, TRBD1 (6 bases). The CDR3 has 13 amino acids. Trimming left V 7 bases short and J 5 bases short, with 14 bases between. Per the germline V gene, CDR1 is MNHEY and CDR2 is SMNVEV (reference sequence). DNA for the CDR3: TGTGCCAGCACTCAGAGGGGGGGATATGGCTACACCTTC. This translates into CASTQRGGYGYTF.

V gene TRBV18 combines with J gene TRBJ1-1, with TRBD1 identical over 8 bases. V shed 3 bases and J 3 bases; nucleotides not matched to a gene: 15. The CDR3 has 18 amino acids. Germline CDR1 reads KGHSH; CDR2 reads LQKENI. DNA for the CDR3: TGTGCCAGCTCACCTAGTATCCAGGGGGCCTCCTATCACACTGAAGCTTTCTTT. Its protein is CASSPSIQGASYHTEAFF.